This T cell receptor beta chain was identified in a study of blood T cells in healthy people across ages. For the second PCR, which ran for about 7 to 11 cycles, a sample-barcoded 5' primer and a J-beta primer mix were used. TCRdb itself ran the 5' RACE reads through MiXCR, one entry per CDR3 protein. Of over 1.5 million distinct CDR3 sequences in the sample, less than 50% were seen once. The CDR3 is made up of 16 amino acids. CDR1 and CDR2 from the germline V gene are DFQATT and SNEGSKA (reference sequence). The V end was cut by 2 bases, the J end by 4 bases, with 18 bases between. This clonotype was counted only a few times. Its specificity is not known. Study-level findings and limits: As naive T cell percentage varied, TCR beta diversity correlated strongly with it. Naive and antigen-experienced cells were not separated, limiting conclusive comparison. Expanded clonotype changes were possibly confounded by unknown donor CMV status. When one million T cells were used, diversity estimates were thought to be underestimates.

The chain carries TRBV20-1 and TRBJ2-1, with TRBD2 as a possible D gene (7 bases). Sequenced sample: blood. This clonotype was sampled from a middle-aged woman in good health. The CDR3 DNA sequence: TGCAGTGCTAGAACTATTGGGGGGGCCGTTTACAATGAGCAGTTCTTC. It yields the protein CSARTIGGAVYNEQFF.